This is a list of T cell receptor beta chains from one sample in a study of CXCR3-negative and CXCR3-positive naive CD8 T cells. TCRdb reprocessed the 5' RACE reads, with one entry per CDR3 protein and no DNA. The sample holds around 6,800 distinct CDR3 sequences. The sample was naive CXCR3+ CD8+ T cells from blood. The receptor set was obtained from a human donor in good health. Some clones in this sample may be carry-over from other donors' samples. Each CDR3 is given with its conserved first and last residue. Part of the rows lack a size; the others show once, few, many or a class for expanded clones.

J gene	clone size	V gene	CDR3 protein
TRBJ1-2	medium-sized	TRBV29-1	CSVEPEGSLYGYTF
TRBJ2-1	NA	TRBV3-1	CASSPEGLRTYNEQFF
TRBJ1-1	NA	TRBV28	CASSLNPGVDTEAFF
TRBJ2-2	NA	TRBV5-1	CASSLGFFGDDTGELFF
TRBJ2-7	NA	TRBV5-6	CASSLGQGSFYEQYF
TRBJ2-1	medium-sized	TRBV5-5	CASSKLSGGIYNEQFF
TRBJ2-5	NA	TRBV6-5	CASSYGQEETQYF
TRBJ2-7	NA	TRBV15	CATSSDNPYEQYF
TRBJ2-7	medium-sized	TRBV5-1	CASSLMGSYEQYF
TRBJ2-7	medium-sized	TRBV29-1	CSVEGLAGAYEQYF
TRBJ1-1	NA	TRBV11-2	CASSLGSGVEAFF
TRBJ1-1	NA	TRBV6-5	CASSYGQAVNTEAFF
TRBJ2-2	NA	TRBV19	CASRKQNTGELFF
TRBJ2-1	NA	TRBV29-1	CSVVPRAGENSYYNEQFF
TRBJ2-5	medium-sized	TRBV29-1	CSAEGQQETQYF
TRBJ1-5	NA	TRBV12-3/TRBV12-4	CASSLAGVGSNQPQHF
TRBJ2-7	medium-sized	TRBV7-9	CASSLVGSSYEQYF
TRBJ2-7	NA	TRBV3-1	CASSHLLAGGPYEQYF
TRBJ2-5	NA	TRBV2	CASSGGKETQYF
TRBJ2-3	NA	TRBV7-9	CASSHPARTSTDTQYF
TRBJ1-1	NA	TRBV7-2	CASSLGWEDTEAFF
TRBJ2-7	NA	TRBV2	CASSVATGLSYEQYF
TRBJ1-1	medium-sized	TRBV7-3	CASSLFSGQALNTEAFF
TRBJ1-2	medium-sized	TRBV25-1	CASGGTAYGYTF
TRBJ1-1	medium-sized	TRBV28	CASSFLGPEAFF
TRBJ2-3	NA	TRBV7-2	CASSLPRDASTDTQYF
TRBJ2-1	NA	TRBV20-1	CSARWSGTVYNEQFF
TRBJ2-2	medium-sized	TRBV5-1	CASSSLTGELFF
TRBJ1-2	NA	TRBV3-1	CASSPLTHGPTF
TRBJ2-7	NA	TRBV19	CASSRWGSGNEQYF
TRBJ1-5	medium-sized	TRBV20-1	CSARDLWKGGQVSNQPQHF
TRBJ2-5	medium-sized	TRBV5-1	CASSFIPPPVGAEETQYF
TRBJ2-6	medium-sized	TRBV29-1	CSVGGTYRALSGANVLTF
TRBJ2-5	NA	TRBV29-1	CSVEASQETQYF
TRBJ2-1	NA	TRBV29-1	CSVELAGGLYEQFF
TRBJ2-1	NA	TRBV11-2	CASSLELATPENEQFF
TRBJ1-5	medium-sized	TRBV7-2	CASSSGPYSNQPQHF
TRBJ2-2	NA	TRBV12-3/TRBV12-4	CASSSRDSTGELFF
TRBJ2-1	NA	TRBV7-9	CASSQALGGHDEQFF
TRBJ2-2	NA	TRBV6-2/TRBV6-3	CASSSSPGGELFF
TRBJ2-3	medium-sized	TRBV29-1	CSVENRAGGYTDTQYF
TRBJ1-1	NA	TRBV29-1	CSLRDTAGRAFF
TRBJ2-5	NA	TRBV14	CASSPRQGLAGPAVTQYF
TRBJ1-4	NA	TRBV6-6	CATYEQTGEKLFF
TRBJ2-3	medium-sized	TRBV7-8	CASTAGGHTQYF
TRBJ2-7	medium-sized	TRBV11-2	CASSLDPPYEQYF